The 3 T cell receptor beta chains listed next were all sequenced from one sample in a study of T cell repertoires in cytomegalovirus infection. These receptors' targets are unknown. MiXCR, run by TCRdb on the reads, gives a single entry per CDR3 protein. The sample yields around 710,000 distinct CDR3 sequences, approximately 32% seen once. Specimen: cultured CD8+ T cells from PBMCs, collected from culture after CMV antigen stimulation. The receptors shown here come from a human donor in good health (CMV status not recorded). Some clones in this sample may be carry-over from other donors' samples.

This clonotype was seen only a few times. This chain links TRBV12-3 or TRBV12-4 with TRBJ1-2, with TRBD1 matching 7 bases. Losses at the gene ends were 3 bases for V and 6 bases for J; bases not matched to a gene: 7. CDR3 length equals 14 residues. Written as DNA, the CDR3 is TGTGCCAGCAGTTTGGGTACAGGGGATAATGGCTACACCTTC. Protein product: CASSLGTGDNGYTF.

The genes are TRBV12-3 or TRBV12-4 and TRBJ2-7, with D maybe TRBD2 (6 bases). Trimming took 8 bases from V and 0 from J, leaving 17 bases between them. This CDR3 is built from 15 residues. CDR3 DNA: TGTGCCAGCCGTAGTCCGGGACTCAACTCCTACGAGCAGTACTTC. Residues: CASRSPGLNSYEQYF.

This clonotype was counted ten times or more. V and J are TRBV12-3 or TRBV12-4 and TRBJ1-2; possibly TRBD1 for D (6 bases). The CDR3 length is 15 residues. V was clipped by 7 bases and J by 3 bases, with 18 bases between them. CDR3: CASKGRGSFYYGYTF. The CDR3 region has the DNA TGTGCCAGCAAAGGCAGGGGAAGTTTTTACTATGGCTACACCTTC.